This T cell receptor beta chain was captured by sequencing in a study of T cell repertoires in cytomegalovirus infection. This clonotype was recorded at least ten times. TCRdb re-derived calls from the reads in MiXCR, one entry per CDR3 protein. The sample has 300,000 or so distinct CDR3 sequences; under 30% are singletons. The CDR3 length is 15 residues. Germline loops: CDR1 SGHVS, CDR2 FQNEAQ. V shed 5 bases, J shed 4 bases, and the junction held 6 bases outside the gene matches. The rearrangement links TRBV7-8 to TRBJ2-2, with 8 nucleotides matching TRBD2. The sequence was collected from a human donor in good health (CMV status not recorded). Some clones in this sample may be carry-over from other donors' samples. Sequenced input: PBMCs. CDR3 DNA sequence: TGTGCCAGCAGCAAGTGGACTAGCCTCACCGGGGAGCTGTTTTTT. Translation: CASSKWTSLTGELFF.